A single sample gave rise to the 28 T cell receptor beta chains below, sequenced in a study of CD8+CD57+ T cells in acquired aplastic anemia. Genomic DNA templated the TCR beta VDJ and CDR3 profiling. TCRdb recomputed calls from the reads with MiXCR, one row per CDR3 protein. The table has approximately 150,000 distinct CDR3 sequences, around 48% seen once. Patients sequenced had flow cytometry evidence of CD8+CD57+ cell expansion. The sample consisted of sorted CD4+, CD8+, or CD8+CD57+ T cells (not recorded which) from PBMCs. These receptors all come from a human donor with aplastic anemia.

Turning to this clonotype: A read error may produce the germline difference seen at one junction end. The CDR3 DNA is TGTGCCAGCAGCACCGGGTACTCTGGAAACACCACATATTTT. Translating gives CASSTGYSGNTTYF. This rearrangement joins TRBV7-9 to TRBJ1-3; D is unresolved. This CDR3 region has 14 residues. Germline CDR1 SEHNR, CDR2 FQNEAQ (reference sequence).

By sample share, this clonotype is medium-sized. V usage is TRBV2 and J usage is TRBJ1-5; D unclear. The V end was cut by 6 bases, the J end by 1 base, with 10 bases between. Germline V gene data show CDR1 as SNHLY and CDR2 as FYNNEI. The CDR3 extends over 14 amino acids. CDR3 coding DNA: TGTGCCAGCAGCCCCTTCGGGAGCAATCAGCCCCAGCATTTT. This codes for CASSPFGSNQPQHF.

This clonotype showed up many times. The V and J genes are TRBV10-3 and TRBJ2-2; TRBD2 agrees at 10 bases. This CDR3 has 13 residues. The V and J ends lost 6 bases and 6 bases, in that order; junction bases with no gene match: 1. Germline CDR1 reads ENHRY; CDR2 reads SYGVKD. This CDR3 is CAISGTSAGELFF. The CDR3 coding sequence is TGTGCCATCAGCGGGACTAGCGCCGGGGAGCTGTTTTTT.

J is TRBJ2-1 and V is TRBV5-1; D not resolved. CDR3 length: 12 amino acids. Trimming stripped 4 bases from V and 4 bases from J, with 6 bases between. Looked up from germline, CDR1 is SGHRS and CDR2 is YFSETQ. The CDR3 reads CASSAGYNEQFF. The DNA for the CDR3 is TGCGCCAGCAGCGCCGGATACAATGAGCAGTTCTTC.

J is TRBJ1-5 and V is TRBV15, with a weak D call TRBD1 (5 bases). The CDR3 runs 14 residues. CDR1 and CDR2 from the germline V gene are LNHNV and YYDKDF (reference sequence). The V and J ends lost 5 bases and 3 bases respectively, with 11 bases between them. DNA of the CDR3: TGTGCCACCAGCGCCAGGGCCATCAATCAGCCCCAGCATTTT. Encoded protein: CATSARAINQPQHF.

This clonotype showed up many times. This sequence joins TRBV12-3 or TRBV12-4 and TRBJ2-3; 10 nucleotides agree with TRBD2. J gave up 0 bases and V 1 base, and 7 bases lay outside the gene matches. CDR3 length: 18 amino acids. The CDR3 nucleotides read TGTGCCAGCAGTTTAGGGCTAGGACTAGCGGCTAGCACAGATACGCAGTATTTT. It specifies CASSLGLGLAASTDTQYF.

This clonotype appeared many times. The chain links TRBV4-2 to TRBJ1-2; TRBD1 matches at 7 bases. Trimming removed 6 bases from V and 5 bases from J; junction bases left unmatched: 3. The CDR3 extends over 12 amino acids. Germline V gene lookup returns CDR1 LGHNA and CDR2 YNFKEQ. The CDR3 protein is CASRIRGYGYTF. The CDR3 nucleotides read TGTGCCAGCAGAATCAGGGGGTATGGCTACACCTTC.

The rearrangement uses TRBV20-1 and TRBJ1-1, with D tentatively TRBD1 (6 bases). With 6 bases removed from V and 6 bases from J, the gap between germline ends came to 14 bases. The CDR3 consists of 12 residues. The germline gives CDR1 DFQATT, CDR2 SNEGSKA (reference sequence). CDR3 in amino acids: CSAETGYAEAFF. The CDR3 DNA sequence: TGCAGTGCAGAAACAGGGTATGCTGAAGCTTTCTTT.

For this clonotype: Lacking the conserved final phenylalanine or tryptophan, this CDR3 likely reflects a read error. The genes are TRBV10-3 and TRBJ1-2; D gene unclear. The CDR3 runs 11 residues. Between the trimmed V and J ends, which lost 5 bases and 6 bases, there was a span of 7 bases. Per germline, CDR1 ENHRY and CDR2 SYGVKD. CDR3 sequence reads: CAISRTDGYTL. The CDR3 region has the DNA TGTGCCATCAGTCGGACGGATGGCTACACCCTC.

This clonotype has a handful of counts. CDR3 DNA sequence: TGCGCCAGCAGTGATGACAGGACTAATGAAAAACTGTTTTTT. Residues: CASSDDRTNEKLFF. The chain carries TRBV10-1 and TRBJ1-4; possibly TRBD1 for D (6 bases). This CDR3 is 14 amino acids long. Deletions cut 3 bases from V and 2 bases from J, with 7 bases between. The germline gives CDR1 WNHNN, CDR2 SYGVQD (reference sequence).

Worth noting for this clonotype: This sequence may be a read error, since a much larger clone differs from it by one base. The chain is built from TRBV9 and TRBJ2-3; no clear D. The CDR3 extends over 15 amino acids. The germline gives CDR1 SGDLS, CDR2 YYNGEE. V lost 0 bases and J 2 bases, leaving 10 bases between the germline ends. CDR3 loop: CASSVGVGLTDTQYF. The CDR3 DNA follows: TGTGCCAGCAGCGTAGGTGTAGGGCTCACAGATACGCAGTATTTT.

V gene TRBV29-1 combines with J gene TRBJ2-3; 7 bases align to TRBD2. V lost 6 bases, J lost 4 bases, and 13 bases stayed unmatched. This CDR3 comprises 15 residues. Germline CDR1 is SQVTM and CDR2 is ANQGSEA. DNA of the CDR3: TGCAGCGTGAGGGGACCTAGCGGTACCTCAGATACGCAGTATTTT. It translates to CSVRGPSGTSDTQYF.

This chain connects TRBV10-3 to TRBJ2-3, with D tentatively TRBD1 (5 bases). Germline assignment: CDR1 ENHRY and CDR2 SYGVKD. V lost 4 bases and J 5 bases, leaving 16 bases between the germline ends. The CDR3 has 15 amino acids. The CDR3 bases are TGTGCCATCAGTGCGATGGTCAGGGATCTAGATACGCAGTATTTT. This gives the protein CAISAMVRDLDTQYF.

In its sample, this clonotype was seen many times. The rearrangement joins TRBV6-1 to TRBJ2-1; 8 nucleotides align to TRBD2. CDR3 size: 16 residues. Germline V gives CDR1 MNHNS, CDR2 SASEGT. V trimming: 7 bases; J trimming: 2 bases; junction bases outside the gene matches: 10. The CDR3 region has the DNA TGTGCCAGCACCACAACCCGGGGGGGCACCTACAATGAGCAGTTCTTC. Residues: CASTTTRGGTYNEQFF.

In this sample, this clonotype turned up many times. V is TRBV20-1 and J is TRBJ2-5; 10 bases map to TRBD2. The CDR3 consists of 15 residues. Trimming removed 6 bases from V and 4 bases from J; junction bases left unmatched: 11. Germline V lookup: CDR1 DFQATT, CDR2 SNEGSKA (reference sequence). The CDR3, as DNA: TGCAGTGCCCCGATAGCGGGGGGACGGGGAGAGACCCAGTACTTC. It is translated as CSAPIAGGRGETQYF.

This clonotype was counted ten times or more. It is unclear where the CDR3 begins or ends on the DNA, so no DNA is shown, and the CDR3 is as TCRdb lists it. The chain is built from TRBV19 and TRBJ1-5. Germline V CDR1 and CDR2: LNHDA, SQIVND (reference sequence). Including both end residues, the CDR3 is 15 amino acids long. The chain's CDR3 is CASTSGLGANQPQHF.

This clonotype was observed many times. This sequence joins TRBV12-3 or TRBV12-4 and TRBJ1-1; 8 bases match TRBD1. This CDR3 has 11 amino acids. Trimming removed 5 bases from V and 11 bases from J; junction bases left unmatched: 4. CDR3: CASSGQGPAFF. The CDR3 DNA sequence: TGTGCCAGCAGTGGACAGGGCCCGGCTTTCTTT.

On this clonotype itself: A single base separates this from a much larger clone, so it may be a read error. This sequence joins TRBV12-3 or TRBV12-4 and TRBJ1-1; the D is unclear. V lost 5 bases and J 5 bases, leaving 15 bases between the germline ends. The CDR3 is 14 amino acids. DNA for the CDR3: TGTGCCAGCAGTCCCGTCCTCGGGGTTACTGAAGCTTTCTTT. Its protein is CASSPVLGVTEAFF.

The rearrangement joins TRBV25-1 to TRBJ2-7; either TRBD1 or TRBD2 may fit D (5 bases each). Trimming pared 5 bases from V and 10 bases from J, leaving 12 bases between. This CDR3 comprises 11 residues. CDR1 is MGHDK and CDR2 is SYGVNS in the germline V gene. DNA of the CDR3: TGTGCCAGCAGTCTGGGGGTCCTACAGTACTTC. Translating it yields CASSLGVLQYF.

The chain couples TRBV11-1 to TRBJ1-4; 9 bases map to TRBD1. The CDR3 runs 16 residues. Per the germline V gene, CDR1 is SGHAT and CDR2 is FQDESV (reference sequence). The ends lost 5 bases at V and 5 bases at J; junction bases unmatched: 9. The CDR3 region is CASSLTPGQGNEKLFF. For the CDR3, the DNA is TGTGCCAGCAGCCTCACCCCGGGACAGGGAAATGAAAAACTGTTTTTT.

The CDR3 protein is CSARDRGIGTGELFF. CDR3 DNA: TGCAGTGCTAGAGATAGAGGGATAGGCACCGGGGAGCTGTTTTTT. The V gene is TRBV20-1, the J gene TRBJ2-2, with D perhaps matching TRBD2 (5 bases). V lost 0 bases and J 4 bases, leaving 12 bases between the germline ends. CDR1 is DFQATT and CDR2 is SNEGSKA in the germline V gene (reference sequence). The CDR3 spans 15 residues.

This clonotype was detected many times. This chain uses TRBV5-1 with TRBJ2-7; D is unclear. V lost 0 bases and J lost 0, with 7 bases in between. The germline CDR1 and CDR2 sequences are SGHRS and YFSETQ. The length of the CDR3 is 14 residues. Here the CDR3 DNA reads TGCGCCAGCAGCTTGGAAGGTAGCTCCTACGAGCAGTACTTC. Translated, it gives CASSLEGSSYEQYF.

CDR3 region: CASSHLAGPNDNEQFF. The CDR3 DNA follows: TGTGCCAGCAGCCATCTAGCGGGGCCGAACGACAATGAGCAGTTCTTC. V gene TRBV12-3 or TRBV12-4 combines with J gene TRBJ2-1; 9 bases are a match to TRBD2. This CDR3 has 16 residues. Losses at the gene ends were 6 bases for V and 5 bases for J; bases not matched to a gene: 11.

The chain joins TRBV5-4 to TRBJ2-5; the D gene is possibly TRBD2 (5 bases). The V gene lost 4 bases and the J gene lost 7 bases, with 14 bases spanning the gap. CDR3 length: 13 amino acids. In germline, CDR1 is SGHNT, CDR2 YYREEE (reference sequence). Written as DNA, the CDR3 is TGTGCCAGCAGCGCTGACAAGGCGGGGACCCAGTACTTC. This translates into CASSADKAGTQYF.

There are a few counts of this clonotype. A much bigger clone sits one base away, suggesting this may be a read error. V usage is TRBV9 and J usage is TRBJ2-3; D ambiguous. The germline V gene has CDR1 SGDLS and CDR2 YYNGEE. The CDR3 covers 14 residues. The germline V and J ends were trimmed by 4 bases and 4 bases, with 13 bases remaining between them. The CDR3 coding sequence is TGTGCCAGCAGCCCCAGATATTACGCAGATACGCAGTATTTT. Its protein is CASSPRYYADTQYF.

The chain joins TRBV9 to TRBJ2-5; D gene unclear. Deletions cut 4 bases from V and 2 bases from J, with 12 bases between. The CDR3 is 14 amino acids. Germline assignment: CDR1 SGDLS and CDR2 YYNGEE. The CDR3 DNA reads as TGTGCCAGCAGCCCGTCTATAGGACAAGAGACCCAGTACTTC. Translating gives CASSPSIGQETQYF.

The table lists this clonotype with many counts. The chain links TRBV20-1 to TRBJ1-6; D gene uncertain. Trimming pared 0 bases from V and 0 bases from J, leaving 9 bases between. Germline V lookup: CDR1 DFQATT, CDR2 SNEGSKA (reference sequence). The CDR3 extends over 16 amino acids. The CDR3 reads CSARDLRSSYNSPLHF. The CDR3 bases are TGCAGTGCTAGAGATCTAAGGTCCTCCTATAATTCACCCCTCCACTTT.

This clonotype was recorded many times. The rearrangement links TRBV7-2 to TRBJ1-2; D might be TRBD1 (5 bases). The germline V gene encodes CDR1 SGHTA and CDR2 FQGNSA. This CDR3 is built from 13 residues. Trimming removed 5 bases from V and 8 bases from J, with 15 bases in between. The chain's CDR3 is CASSLDSVGGYTF. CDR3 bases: TGTGCCAGCAGCCTTGACAGTGTAGGGGGCTACACCTTC.